A single sample gave rise to the 21 T cell receptor beta chains below, sequenced in a study of chemoradiotherapy in HPV16-positive cancers. Generated by immunoSEQ multiplex PCR, the TCRdb table keeps only in-frame clones and is missing some. Of fewer than 25,000 clones in the sample, just under 75% are singletons; the top ten hold 2.6%. Sampling was conducted from a patient who underwent chemoradiotherapy. The receptors shown here come from a human donor with HPV-associated anogenital cancer.

The CDR3 here is CASSLRLTSSNEQFF. The CDR3 DNA reads as TGTGCCAGCAGTTTAAGACTAACCAGCAGCAATGAGCAGTTCTTC. This sequence joins TRBV28 and TRBJ2-1; weak D call: TRBD2 (5 bases). Germline loops: CDR1 MDHEN, CDR2 SYDVKM. Trimming removed 2 bases from V and 6 bases from J, with 14 bases in between. The CDR3 extends over 15 amino acids.

V is TRBV7-6 and J is TRBJ2-2; no definite D call. The germline V and J ends were trimmed by 4 bases and 3 bases, with 9 bases remaining between them. The length of the CDR3 is 14 residues. Germline V gene sequence: CDR1 SGHVS, CDR2 FNYEAQ. The CDR3 spells CASSSDAYTGELFF. CDR3 in DNA: TGTGCCAGCAGCTCAGACGCATACACCGGGGAGCTGTTTTTT.

In its sample, this clone was seen a few times. Mismatch with germline at one junction end may stem from a read error. CDR3 nucleotides: TGTGCCAGCAGTCCCCAGGGGGGACCAAGGACGGTTTTT. Translation: CASSPQGGPRTVF. V is TRBV28 and J is TRBJ2-2; TRBD1 is a possible D gene (7 bases). This CDR3 is 13 amino acids long. Germline V gene lookup returns CDR1 MDHEN and CDR2 SYDVKM.

J is TRBJ2-3 and V is TRBV30, with a weak D call TRBD1 (6 bases). Germline CDR1 is GTSNPN and CDR2 is SVGIG (reference sequence). The CDR3 is 16 amino acids. V dropped 2 bases and J dropped 3 bases, with 18 bases sitting between them. CDR3 sequence: CAWSPSTGWITDTQYF. The DNA for the CDR3 is TGTGCCTGGAGTCCCTCAACAGGGTGGATTACAGATACGCAGTATTTT.

This clone was observed a few times. The J gene is TRBJ1-6, the V gene TRBV28, with D perhaps TRBD1 (6 bases). The CDR3 is 13 amino acids. Germline V gene sequence: CDR1 MDHEN, CDR2 SYDVKM. V shed 4 bases and J shed 8 bases, with 9 bases lying between them. The CDR3 is CASSSPGDSPLHF. CDR3 coding DNA: TGTGCCAGCAGTTCGCCAGGGGATTCACCCCTCCACTTT.

This sequence joins TRBV5-1 and TRBJ1-1; TRBD1 aligns across 7 bases. Per germline, CDR1 SGHRS and CDR2 YFSETQ. The V gene end was trimmed by 5 bases and the J gene end by 5 bases; junction bases not matched to a gene: 9. The CDR3 length is 14 residues. The CDR3 loop is CASRGGQAHTEAFF. For the CDR3, the DNA is TGCGCCAGCAGAGGTGGACAGGCCCATACTGAAGCTTTCTTT.

The genes are TRBV9 and TRBJ1-1; no firm D call. Germline V lookup: CDR1 SGDLS, CDR2 YYNGEE. V was trimmed by 0 bases and J by 1 base, leaving 10 bases between them. The CDR3 is 15 residues long. The CDR3 region has the DNA TGTGCCAGCAGCGTAGAAGCAGTGAGGAACACTGAAGCTTTCTTT. The encoded protein is CASSVEAVRNTEAFF.

V usage is TRBV14 and J usage is TRBJ2-3; the D is unclear. The CDR3 spans 13 residues. CDR1 and CDR2 (germline): SGHDN, FVKESK. V was trimmed by 4 bases and J by 1 base, leaving 6 bases between them. The CDR3 bases are TGTGCCAGCAGCCCACGGGGCACAGATACGCAGTATTTT. It yields the protein CASSPRGTDTQYF. Filled out from reference TRBV14 and TRBJ2-3, the complete variable domain reads EAGVTQFPSHSVIEKGQTVTLRCDPISGHDNLYWYRRVMGKEIKFLLHFVKESKQDESGMPNNRFLAERTGGTYSTLKVQPAELEDSGVYFCASSPRGTDTQYFGPGTRLTVL.

Only a few counts were recorded for this clone. This chain links TRBV30 with TRBJ2-5; D unclear. CDR1 and CDR2 (germline): GTSNPN, SVGIG (reference sequence). The V gene lost 1 base and the J gene lost 5 bases, with 5 bases spanning the gap. The CDR3 runs 11 residues. DNA of the CDR3: TGTGCCTGGAGTGGTTCGGAGACCCAGTACTTC. It specifies CAWSGSETQYF.

The rearrangement links TRBV11-2 to TRBJ2-1; 15 nucleotides align to TRBD2. Germline V gene sequence: CDR1 SGHAT, CDR2 FQNNGV. The V gene end was trimmed by 1 base and the J gene end by 7 bases; junction bases not matched to a gene: 8. The CDR3 is made up of 18 amino acids. CDR3 region: CASSLAGLAGGHRNEQFF. The CDR3 DNA sequence: TGTGCCAGCAGCTTAGCCGGACTAGCGGGGGGGCATAGGAATGAGCAGTTCTTC.

The V call is TRBV11-2, the J call TRBJ2-5, with TRBD1 as a possible D gene (6 bases). V shed 1 base and J shed 4 bases, with 13 bases lying between them. The CDR3 is made up of 15 amino acids. The V gene's germline CDR1 is SGHAT and CDR2 FQNNGV. The chain's CDR3 is CASSLVWSGVETQYF. The CDR3, as DNA: TGTGCCAGCAGCTTAGTATGGTCAGGGGTAGAGACCCAGTACTTC.

The chain couples TRBV6-6 to TRBJ1-4, with TRBD1 matching 7 bases. Germline CDR1 and CDR2: MNHNY and SVGAGI (reference sequence). V dropped 0 bases and J dropped 7; count of bases not matched to a gene: 2. The CDR3 covers 14 residues. The CDR3 coding sequence is TGTGCCAGCAGTTACTCGGCAGGGGGTGAAAAACTGTTTTTT. This translates into CASSYSAGGEKLFF.

The chain carries TRBV5-6 and TRBJ1-1, with D unclear. Germline V gene lookup returns CDR1 SGHDT and CDR2 YYEEEE. The CDR3 length is 16 residues. V lost 3 bases, J lost 0 bases, and 15 bases lay in between. The CDR3 sequence: CASSWVPAAMNTEAFF. The CDR3 DNA is TGTGCCAGCAGCTGGGTGCCGGCAGCCATGAACACTGAAGCTTTCTTT.

V is TRBV19 and J is TRBJ1-1, with 7 bases matching TRBD1. Germline CDR1 reads LNHDA; CDR2 reads SQIVND (reference sequence). With 9 bases clipped from V and 2 bases from J, the junction kept 9 bases outside the gene matches. The CDR3 consists of 14 residues. This CDR3 is CASLADRANTEAFF. CDR3 DNA: TGTGCCAGCCTAGCTGACAGGGCCAACACTGAAGCTTTCTTT.

This clone was seen a handful of times. The chain combines TRBV6-4 with TRBJ1-5; unclear D gene. This CDR3 has 14 amino acids. The germline CDR1 and CDR2 sequences are MRHNA and SNTAGT. Between the trimmed V and J ends, which lost 0 bases and 4 bases, there was a span of 7 bases. The CDR3 reads CASSDSEGNQPQHF. CDR3 sequence (DNA): TGTGCCAGCAGTGACTCAGAGGGAAATCAGCCCCAGCATTTT.

V gene TRBV27 combines with J gene TRBJ2-3; no firm D call. Germline lookup yields CDR1 MNHEY and CDR2 SMNVEV (reference sequence). Trimming stripped 3 bases from V and 4 bases from J, with 11 bases between. The CDR3 totals 14 residues. CDR3 sequence reads: CASSFPHRPDTQYF. CDR3 DNA sequence: TGTGCCAGCAGTTTTCCCCATCGCCCAGATACGCAGTATTTT.

The V gene is TRBV2, the J gene TRBJ2-1, with D hard to call. CDR3 length: 15 amino acids. From germline, CDR1 is SNHLY and CDR2 FYNNEI. The germline V and J ends were trimmed by 6 bases and 0 bases, with 12 bases remaining between them. As DNA, the CDR3 is TGTGCCAGCAGGGTCCAGTTGAGCTCCTACAATGAGCAGTTCTTC. This sequence encodes CASRVQLSSYNEQFF.

J is TRBJ2-5 and V is TRBV5-1; TRBD1 is a possible D gene (6 bases). The CDR3 sequence is 12 residues long. Germline CDR1 and CDR2: SGHRS and YFSETQ. V lost 0 bases, J lost 6 bases, and 6 bases lay in between. CDR3 protein: CASSLGGQTQYF. CDR3 DNA: TGCGCCAGCAGCTTGGGGGGGCAGACCCAGTACTTC.

This clone appeared a few times. CDR3 loop: CASSLTSGVTHEQYF. The CDR3 nucleotides are TGTGCCAGCAGCCTCACTAGCGGGGTAACCCACGAGCAGTACTTC. The V gene is TRBV7-9, the J gene TRBJ2-7; 10 bases map to TRBD2. V trimming: 5 bases; J trimming: 5 bases; junction bases outside the gene matches: 9. This CDR3 spans 15 amino acids. Germline-derived CDR1 and CDR2 are SEHNR and FQNEAQ (reference sequence).

V usage is TRBV6-1 and J usage is TRBJ2-3; D could derive from TRBD1 or TRBD2 (5 bases each). In germline, CDR1 is MNHNS, CDR2 SASEGT. The length of the CDR3 is 14 residues. Deletions cut 6 bases from V and 2 bases from J, with 12 bases between. The CDR3 DNA is TGTGCCAGCAGGAGGGGAGCCCACACAGATACGCAGTATTTT. It codes for CASRRGAHTDTQYF.

V usage is TRBV7-9 and J usage is TRBJ2-6; no definite D call. CDR1 is SEHNR, CDR2 FQNEAQ, per germline (reference sequence). The CDR3 has 16 amino acids. Deletions cut 1 base from V and 0 bases from J, with 7 bases between. DNA of the CDR3: TGTGCCAGCAGCTTAGGTCGTCGCTCTGGGGCCAACGTCCTGACTTTC. This sequence encodes CASSLGRRSGANVLTF.